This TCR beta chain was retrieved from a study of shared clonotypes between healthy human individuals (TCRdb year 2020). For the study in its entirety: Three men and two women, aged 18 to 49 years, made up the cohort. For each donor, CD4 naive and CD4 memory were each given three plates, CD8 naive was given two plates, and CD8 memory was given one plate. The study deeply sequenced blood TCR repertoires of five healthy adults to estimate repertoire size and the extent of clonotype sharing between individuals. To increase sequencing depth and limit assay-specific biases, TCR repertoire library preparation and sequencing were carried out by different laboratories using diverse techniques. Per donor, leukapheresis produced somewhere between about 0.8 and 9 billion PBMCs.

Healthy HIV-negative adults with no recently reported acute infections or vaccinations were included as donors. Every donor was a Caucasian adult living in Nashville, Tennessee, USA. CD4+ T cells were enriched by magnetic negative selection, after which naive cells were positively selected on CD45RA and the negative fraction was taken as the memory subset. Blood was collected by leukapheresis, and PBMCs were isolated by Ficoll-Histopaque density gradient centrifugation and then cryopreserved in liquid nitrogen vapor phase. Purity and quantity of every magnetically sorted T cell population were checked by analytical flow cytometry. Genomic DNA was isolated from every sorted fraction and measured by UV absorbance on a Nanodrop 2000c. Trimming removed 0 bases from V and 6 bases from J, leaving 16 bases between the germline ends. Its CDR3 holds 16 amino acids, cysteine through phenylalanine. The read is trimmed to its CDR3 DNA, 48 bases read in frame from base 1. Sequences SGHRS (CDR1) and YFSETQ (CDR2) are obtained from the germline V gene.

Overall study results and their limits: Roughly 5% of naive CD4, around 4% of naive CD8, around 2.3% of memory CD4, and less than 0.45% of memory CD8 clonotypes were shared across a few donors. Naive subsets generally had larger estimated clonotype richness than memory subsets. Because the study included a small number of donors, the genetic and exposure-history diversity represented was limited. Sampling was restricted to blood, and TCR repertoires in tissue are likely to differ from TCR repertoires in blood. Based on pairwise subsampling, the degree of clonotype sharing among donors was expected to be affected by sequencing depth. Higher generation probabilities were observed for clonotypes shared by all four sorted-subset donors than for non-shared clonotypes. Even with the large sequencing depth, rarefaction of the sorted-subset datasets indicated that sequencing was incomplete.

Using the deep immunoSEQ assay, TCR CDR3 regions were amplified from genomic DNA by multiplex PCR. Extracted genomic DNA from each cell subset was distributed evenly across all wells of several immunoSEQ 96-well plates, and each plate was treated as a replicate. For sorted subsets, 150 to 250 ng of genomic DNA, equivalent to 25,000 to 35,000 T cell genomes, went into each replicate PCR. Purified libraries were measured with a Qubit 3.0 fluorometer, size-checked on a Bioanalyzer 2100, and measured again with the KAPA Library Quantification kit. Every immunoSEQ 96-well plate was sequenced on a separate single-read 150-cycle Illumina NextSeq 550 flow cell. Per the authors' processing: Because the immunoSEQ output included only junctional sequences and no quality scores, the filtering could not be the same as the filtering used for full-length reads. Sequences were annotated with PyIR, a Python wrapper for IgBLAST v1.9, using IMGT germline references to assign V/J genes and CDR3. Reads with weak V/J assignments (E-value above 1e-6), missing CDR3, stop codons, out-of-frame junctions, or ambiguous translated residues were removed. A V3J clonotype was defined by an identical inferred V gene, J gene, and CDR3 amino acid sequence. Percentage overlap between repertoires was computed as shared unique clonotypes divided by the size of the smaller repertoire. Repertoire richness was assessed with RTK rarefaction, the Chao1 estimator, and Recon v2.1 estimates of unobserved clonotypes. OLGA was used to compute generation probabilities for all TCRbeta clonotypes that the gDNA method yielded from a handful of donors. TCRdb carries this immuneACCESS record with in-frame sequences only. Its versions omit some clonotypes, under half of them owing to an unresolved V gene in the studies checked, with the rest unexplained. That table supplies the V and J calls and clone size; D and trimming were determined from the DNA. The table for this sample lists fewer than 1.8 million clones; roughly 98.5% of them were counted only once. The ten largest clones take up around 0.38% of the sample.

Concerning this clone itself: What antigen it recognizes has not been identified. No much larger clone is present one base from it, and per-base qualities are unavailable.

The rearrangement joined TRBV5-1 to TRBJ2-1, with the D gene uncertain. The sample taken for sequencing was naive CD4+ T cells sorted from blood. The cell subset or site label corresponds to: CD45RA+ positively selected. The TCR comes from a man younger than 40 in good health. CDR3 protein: CASSLVNVGAGNEQFF. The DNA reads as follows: TGCGCCAGCAGCTTGGTAAACGTCGGCGCAGGCAATGAGCAGTTCTTC.